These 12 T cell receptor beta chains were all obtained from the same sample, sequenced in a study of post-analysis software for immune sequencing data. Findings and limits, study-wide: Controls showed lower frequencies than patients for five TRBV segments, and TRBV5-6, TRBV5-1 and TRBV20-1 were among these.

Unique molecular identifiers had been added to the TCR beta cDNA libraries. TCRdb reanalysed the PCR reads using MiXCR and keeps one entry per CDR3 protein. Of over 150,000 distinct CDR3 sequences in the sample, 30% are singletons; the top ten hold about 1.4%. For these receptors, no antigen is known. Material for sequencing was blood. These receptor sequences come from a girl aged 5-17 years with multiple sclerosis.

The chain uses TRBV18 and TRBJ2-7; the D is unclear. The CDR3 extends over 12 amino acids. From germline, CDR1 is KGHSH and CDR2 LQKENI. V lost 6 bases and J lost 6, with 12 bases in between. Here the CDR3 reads CASSLRLGEQYF. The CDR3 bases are TGTGCCAGCTCCCTCAGGTTAGGCGAGCAGTACTTC. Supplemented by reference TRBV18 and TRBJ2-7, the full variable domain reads NAGVMQNPRHLVRRRGQEARLRCSPMKGHSHVYWYRQLPEEGLKFMVYLQKENIIDESGMPKERFSAEFPKEGPSILRIQQVVRGDSAAYFCASSLRLGEQYFGPGTRLTVT.

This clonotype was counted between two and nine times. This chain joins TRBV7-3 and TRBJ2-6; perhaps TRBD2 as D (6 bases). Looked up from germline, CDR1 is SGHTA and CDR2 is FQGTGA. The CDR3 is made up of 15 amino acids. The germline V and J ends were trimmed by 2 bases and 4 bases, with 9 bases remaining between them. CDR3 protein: CASSLGGVGANVLTF. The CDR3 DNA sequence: TGTGCCAGCAGCTTAGGCGGGGTAGGGGCCAACGTCCTGACTTTC.

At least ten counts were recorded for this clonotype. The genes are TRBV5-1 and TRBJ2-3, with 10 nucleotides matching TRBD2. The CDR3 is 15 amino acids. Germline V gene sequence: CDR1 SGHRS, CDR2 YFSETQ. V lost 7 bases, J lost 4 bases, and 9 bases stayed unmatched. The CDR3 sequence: CASLPGLAVPDTQYF. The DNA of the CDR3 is TGCGCCAGCTTACCAGGACTAGCGGTACCAGATACGCAGTATTTT.

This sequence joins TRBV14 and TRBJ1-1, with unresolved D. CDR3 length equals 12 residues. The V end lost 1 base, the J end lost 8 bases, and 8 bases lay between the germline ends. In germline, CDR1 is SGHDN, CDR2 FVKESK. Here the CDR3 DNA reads TGTGCCAGCAGCCAAGGTGAGCGGGAAGCTTTCTTT. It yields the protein CASSQGEREAFF.

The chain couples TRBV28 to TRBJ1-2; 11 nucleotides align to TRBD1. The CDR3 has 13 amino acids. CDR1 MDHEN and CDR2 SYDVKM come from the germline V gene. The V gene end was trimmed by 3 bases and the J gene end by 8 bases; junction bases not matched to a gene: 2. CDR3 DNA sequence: TGTGCCAGCAGTTTGGGACAGGGGGGCGGCTACACCTTC. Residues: CASSLGQGGGYTF.

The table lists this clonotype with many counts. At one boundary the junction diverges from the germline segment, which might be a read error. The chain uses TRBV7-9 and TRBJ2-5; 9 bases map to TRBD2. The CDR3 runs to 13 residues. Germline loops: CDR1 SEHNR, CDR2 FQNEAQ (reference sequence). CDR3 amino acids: CASNLAGVETQYF. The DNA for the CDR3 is TGTGCCAGCAACTTAGCGGGAGTAGAGACCCAGTACTTC.

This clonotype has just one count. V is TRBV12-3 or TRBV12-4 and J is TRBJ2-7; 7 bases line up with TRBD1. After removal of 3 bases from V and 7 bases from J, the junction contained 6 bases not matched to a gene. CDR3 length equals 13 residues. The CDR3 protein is CASSLTGPNEQYF. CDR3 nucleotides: TGTGCCAGCAGTTTGACAGGGCCCAATGAGCAGTACTTC.

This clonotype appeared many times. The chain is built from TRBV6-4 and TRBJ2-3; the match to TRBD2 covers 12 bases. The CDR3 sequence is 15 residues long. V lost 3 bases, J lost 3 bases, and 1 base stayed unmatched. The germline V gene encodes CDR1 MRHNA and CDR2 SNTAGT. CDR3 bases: TGTGCCAGCAGTGAGACTAGCGGGAGAACAGATACGCAGTATTTT. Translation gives CASSETSGRTDTQYF.

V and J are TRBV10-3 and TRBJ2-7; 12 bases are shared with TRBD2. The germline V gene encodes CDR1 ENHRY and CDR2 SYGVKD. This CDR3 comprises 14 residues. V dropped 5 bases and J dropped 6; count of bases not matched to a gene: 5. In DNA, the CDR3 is TGTGCCATCAGTCCGACTAGCGGGGGCTGCGAGCAGTACTTC. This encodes CAISPTSGGCEQYF.

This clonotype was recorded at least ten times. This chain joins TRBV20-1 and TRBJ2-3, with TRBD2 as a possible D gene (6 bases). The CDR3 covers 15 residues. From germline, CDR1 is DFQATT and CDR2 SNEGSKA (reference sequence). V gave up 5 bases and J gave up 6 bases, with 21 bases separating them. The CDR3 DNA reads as TGCAGTGCTGTGAAAGGGACTTGGGGGAAGGATACGCAGTATTTT. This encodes CSAVKGTWGKDTQYF.

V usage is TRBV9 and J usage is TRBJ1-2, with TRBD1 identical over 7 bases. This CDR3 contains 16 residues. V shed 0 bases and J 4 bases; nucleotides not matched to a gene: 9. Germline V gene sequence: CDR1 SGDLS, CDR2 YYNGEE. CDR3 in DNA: TGTGCCAGCAGCGTAGGGTTGAGGGACAGAGCCTATGGCTACACCTTC. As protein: CASSVGLRDRAYGYTF.

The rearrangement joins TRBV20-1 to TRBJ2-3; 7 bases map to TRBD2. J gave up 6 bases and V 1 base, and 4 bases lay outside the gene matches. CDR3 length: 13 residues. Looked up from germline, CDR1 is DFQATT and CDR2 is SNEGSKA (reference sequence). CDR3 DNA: TGCAGTGCTAGAGCTAGCGGAAGGGATACGCAGTATTTT. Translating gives CSARASGRDTQYF.